This is a list of T cell receptor beta chains from one sample in a study of blood T cell repertoires in COVID-19. TCRdb's table, derived via immunoSEQ multiplex PCR, lists solely in-frame clones and lacks some. The top ten hold roughly 9.8% of the sample, which has 25,000 to 35,000 clones, around 89% seen once. Material: peripheral blood. These receptors all stem from a human donor in a cohort sampled during active COVID-19. CDR3s include the opening cysteine and the closing phenylalanine or tryptophan. The order of the fields is V gene, clone size, J gene, CDR3 protein. Clone size, where shown, is once, few, many, or a class for clones that have expanded.

>TRBV11-3|NA|TRBJ2-1
CASSLGQGAEEQFF
>TRBV9|NA|TRBJ2-5
CASSVTTGVGQETQYF
>TRBV9|NA|TRBJ1-6
CASSVGGTGSSPLHF
>TRBV6-1|once|TRBJ2-3
CASCETTGGADTQYF
>TRBV19|NA|TRBJ2-2
CASRTKTSGGVTGELFF
>TRBV19|once|TRBJ2-7
CASSPTATSYEQYF
>TRBV19|NA|TRBJ2-2
CASSSDLSTSGVPATGELFF
>TRBV19|NA|TRBJ1-5
CASSITGPQHF
>TRBV6-7|NA|TRBJ2-7
CASSPRASGGFFNSYEQYF
>TRBV6-5|NA|TRBJ2-7
CASSPAYEQYF
>TRBV3-1/TRBV3-2|few|TRBJ1-3
CASSQRTCTGQSYTIYF
>TRBV5-1|NA|TRBJ1-1
CASSILPQGSGNTEAFF
>TRBV7-3|NA|TRBJ2-1
CASSSRASGGAPYNEQFF
>TRBV19|NA|TRBJ1-1
CASSLFRGEAFF
>TRBV7-2|once|TRBJ2-3
CASSSRTSRLGVNTQYF
>TRBV4-1|NA|TRBJ2-4
CASSPLLAKNIQYF